Described below is a single T cell receptor beta chain sequence and its context. Its antigen is not known. Incorporated into the TCR beta cDNA libraries were unique molecular identifiers, which served to reduce PCR and sequencing biases. Each CDR3 protein is one row after TCRdb ran MiXCR on the PCR reads. Altogether 400,000 to 500,000 distinct CDR3 sequences are present, approximately 38% being singletons, with the ten largest covering under 9%. This sample is drawn from a study of post-analysis software for immune sequencing data. Study details: Secondary progressive, relapsing-remitting and progressive-relapsing multiple sclerosis were among the included disease courses. General study results and limits: Pronounced co-clustering by F measure was evident among identically batched samples. Controls significantly exceeded multiple sclerosis patients in normalized Chao1 diversity. Controls showed lower frequencies than patients for a few TRBV segments, and TRBV5-6, TRBV5-1 and TRBV20-1 were among these.

Between the trimmed V and J ends, which lost 6 bases and 1 base, there was a span of 18 bases. The CDR3 totals 16 residues. The V gene's germline CDR1 is MDHEN and CDR2 SYDVKM. The source material was blood. V is TRBV28 and J is TRBJ1-2; weak D call: TRBD1 (5 bases). The clonotype originates from a girl aged 2 to 9 with multiple sclerosis. The CDR3 coding sequence is TGTGCCAGCAGAACTCCTCAGGGTCCCCGTAACTATGGCTACACCTTC. Protein product: CASRTPQGPRNYGYTF.